This T cell receptor beta chain was sequenced during a study of shared clonotypes between healthy human individuals. Terminally differentiated effector memory CD45RA+ cells were left out of the naive CD8 fraction, which was CD45RO-negative and positively selected for CCR7. Produced via immunoSEQ multiplex PCR; TCRdb's table is partial and in-frame only. The data contain some 1,900,000 clones, approximately 94% of them singletons. After removal of 5 bases from V and 3 bases from J, the junction contained 2 bases not matched to a gene. Germline loops: CDR1 SNHLY, CDR2 FYNNEI. CDR3 length: 15 amino acids.

The sequence came from a man between 18 and 35 years old in good health. The J gene is TRBJ2-1, the V gene TRBV2; 12 bases are shared with TRBD2. Sequenced input: naive CD8+ T cells sorted from blood. Here the CDR3 DNA reads TGTGCCAGCAGTCGGACTAGCGGGATCTACAATGAGCAGTTCTTC. Translating gives CASSRTSGIYNEQFF.